These 10 T cell receptor beta chains were sequenced from one sample in a study of glioma-infiltrating T cells after dendritic cell vaccination (dated by TCRdb to 2015 to 2016). The method behind the library was the immunoSEQ multiplex PCR assay. Not all clones reach the TCRdb copy of this immuneACCESS table, which keeps in-frame sequences only. Checked studies attribute under half of the gap to unresolved V genes and leave the rest unexplained. In all, the sample holds around 72,000 clones, and 80% to 85% of those were seen once. Together, the top ten hold 7.9% of the sample. The material sequenced was blood, taken before dendritic cell vaccination. All receptors come from a human donor with glioblastoma.

The chain carries TRBV6-5 and TRBJ2-1; 7 bases map to TRBD1. The CDR3 sequence is 11 residues long. Looked up from germline, CDR1 is MNHEY and CDR2 is SVGAGI. After removal of 7 bases from V and 9 bases from J, the junction contained 3 bases not matched to a gene. CDR3 in DNA: TGTGCCAGCAATAGACAGGGTGAGCAGTTCTTC. This codes for CASNRQGEQFF.

The gene calls are TRBV18 and TRBJ2-1, with 10 bases matching TRBD1. The CDR3 is 16 residues long. The V gene end was trimmed by 4 bases and the J gene end by 9 bases; junction bases not matched to a gene: 12. Germline CDR1 is KGHSH and CDR2 is LQKENI. The CDR3 here is CASSLSVGQGGREQFF. As DNA, the CDR3 is TGTGCCAGCTCACTGTCGGTCGGACAGGGGGGTCGTGAGCAGTTCTTC.

A word on this clone: The junction and the germline gene differ at one end; a read error may be behind it. The chain carries TRBV30 and TRBJ1-5; no definite D call. CDR3 size: 13 residues. The V gene's germline CDR1 is GTSNPN and CDR2 SVGIG (reference sequence). The CDR3 region is CARSPQRNQPQHF. CDR3 DNA sequence: TGTGCCCGGAGTCCACAGCGCAATCAGCCCCAGCATTTT.

This clone was seen a few times. This chain links TRBV13 with TRBJ2-3; 11 bases align to TRBD1. Germline loops: CDR1 PRHDT, CDR2 FYEKMQ (reference sequence). V dropped 0 bases and J dropped 5; count of bases not matched to a gene: 4. The CDR3 extends over 16 amino acids. The CDR3, as DNA: TGTGCCAGCAGCTTAGGGCGAGGGACAGGGGGAGATACGCAGTATTTT. Its protein product is CASSLGRGTGGDTQYF.

V is TRBV19 and J is TRBJ1-2; no firm D call. CDR1 and CDR2 (germline): LNHDA, SQIVND (reference sequence). V dropped 2 bases and J dropped 1 base, with 8 bases sitting between them. The CDR3 contains 14 residues. For the CDR3, the DNA is TGTGCCAGTAGTATAACCGGGTTTAACTATGGCTACACCTTC. Amino acid sequence: CASSITGFNYGYTF. Supplemented by reference TRBV19 and TRBJ1-2, the full variable domain reads DGGITQSPKYLFRKEGQNVTLSCEQNLNHDAMYWYRQDPGQGLRLIYYSQIVNDFQKGDIAEGYSVSREKKESFPLTVTSAQKNPTAFYLCASSITGFNYGYTFGSGTRLTVV.

The V gene is TRBV21-1, the J gene TRBJ1-4; the table's D call of TRBD1 was not tested on the DNA. TRBV21-1 is labeled a pseudogene. This CDR3 has 15 residues. The CDR3 DNA reads TGTGCCAGCAGCGAACCACAGGGGCGAGGTGGAAAACTGTTTTTT. Its translation is CASSEPQGRGGKLFF.

The chain links TRBV6-5 to TRBJ2-7; 9 bases are shared with TRBD1. The V gene end was trimmed by 6 bases and the J gene end by 6 bases; junction bases not matched to a gene: 6. The germline V gene encodes CDR1 MNHEY and CDR2 SVGAGI. This CDR3 region has 13 residues. The CDR3 region has the DNA TGTGCCAGCAGGGGACAGGGAGCCCCCGAGCAGTACTTC. Protein product: CASRGQGAPEQYF.

The V call is TRBV7-9, the J call TRBJ2-1, with a possible D match to TRBD2 (6 bases). Looked up from germline, CDR1 is SEHNR and CDR2 is FQNEAQ (reference sequence). The CDR3 covers 15 residues. Deletions cut 5 bases from V and 9 bases from J, with 20 bases between. Here the CDR3 DNA reads TGTGCCAGCAGCCAGGGACTTCCAGCATCCGGTGAGCAGTTCTTC. It codes for CASSQGLPASGEQFF.

This chain links TRBV5-1 with TRBJ1-1; D remains ambiguous. CDR3 size: 13 residues. V was pared by 0 bases and J by 4 bases, with 7 bases between. Looked up from germline, CDR1 is SGHRS and CDR2 is YFSETQ. The CDR3 protein is CASSLVGVTEAFF. CDR3 sequence (DNA): TGCGCCAGCAGCTTGGTAGGAGTCACTGAAGCTTTCTTT.

The chain is built from TRBV5-1 and TRBJ2-7, with 7 bases aligning to TRBD1. Germline CDR1 is SGHRS and CDR2 is YFSETQ. CDR3 length: 14 residues. The V and J ends lost 4 bases and 2 bases, in that order; junction bases with no gene match: 6. CDR3 coding DNA: TGCGCCAGCAGCCTACGACAGGGTACCTACGAGCAGTACTTC. Translating gives CASSLRQGTYEQYF. The complete variable domain, with remaining parts taken from reference TRBV5-1 and TRBJ2-7, reads KAGVTQTPRYLIKTRGQQVTLSCSPISGHRSVSWYQQTPGQGLQFLFEYFSETQRNKGNFPGRFSGRQFSNSRSEMNVSTLELGDSALYLCASSLRQGTYEQYFGPGTRLTVT.